This T cell receptor beta chain originates from a study of glioma-infiltrating T cells. Study-wide points: Only very few CDR3 sequences appeared in both tissue and blood.

On this clonotype itself: What it binds is unknown. Given a much more abundant clone one base away, this may be a read error. The CDR3 does not end in the conserved phenylalanine or tryptophan, so this is likely a read error.

Using RNA template, CDR3s of TCR alpha and beta were amplified with iRepertoire arm-PCR. For one-step reverse transcription and amplification, about 90-400 ng of tissue mRNA or PBMC total RNA was used. TCRdb used MiXCR to reprocess the multiplex PCR reads, holding one entry per CDR3 protein. The data contain approximately 93,000 distinct CDR3 sequences, 40% of them singletons. CDR3 size: 15 residues. Germline V gene lookup returns CDR1 LGHNA and CDR2 YNFKEQ. V was pared by 5 bases and J by 5 bases, with 8 bases of the junction left unmatched. This receptor was taken from a human donor with low-grade glioma or glioblastoma, undergoing nonglioma brain surgery, or in good health (not recorded which). Source material: glioma tissue, nonneoplastic brain tissue, or PBMCs (not recorded which). This chain links TRBV4-2 with TRBJ2-3, with TRBD1 matching over 9 bases. Here the CDR3 reads CASSSPGQGLDTQYL. CDR3 DNA sequence: TGTGCCAGCAGCTCACCGGGACAGGGTTTAGATACGCAGTATCTT.